The 5 T cell receptor beta chains listed next were all sequenced from one sample in a study of siplizumab effects on memory and regulatory T cells. The protocol was immunoSEQ multiplex PCR, while the TCRdb copy is restricted to in-frame clones and leaves out a portion. Of more than 85,000 clones in the sample, approximately 90% were seen once. Sequenced input: CD4+ T cells sorted from blood. Receptors were obtained from a human donor in good health.

This rearrangement joins TRBV9 to TRBJ1-2, with unresolved D. The CDR3 covers 17 residues. With 0 bases removed from V and 0 bases from J, the gap between germline ends came to 15 bases. The V gene's germline CDR1 is SGDLS and CDR2 YYNGEE. Here the CDR3 reads CASSVVLSLQANYGYTF. The DNA of the CDR3 is TGTGCCAGCAGCGTAGTACTGTCTCTTCAGGCTAACTATGGCTACACCTTC.

This clone has just one count. Germline is not matched at one junction end, which may reflect a read error. This sequence joins TRBV18 and TRBJ1-2; a weak D match, TRBD1 (5 bases). Germline V lookup: CDR1 KGHSH, CDR2 LQKENI. The CDR3 runs to 13 residues. This chain's CDR3 is CASSTGGTDPGSF. CDR3 in DNA: TGTGCCAGCTCAACCGGGGGGACGGACCCTGGGTCCTTC.

This rearrangement joins TRBV18 to TRBJ1-2; 7 bases match TRBD1. The germline V gene encodes CDR1 KGHSH and CDR2 LQKENI. The ends lost 6 bases at V and 0 bases at J; junction bases unmatched: 7. The CDR3 is 15 amino acids. The CDR3 nucleotides read TGTGCCAGCTCGTGGGGACAGCTATCTAACTATGGCTACACCTTC. It encodes CASSWGQLSNYGYTF.

The genes are TRBV9 and TRBJ2-3, with D tentatively TRBD2 (7 bases). Germline CDR1 reads SGDLS; CDR2 reads YYNGEE. V lost 0 bases, J lost 0 bases, and 11 bases lay in between. The CDR3 sequence is 16 residues long. CDR3 sequence: CASSVDRGASTDTQYF. In nucleotides, the CDR3 is TGTGCCAGCAGCGTAGATCGGGGGGCTAGCACAGATACGCAGTATTTT.

In the case of this clone: Other DNA sequences in the sample encode the same CDR3. The chain recombines TRBV6-1 with TRBJ2-3; no clear D. Deletions cut 0 bases from V and 2 bases from J, with 6 bases between. The CDR3 is 14 residues long. Germline assignment: CDR1 MNHNS and CDR2 SASEGT. The CDR3 nucleotides are TGTGCCAGCAGTGAAGCGCGGAACACAGATACGCAGTATTTT. Translation: CASSEARNTDTQYF.